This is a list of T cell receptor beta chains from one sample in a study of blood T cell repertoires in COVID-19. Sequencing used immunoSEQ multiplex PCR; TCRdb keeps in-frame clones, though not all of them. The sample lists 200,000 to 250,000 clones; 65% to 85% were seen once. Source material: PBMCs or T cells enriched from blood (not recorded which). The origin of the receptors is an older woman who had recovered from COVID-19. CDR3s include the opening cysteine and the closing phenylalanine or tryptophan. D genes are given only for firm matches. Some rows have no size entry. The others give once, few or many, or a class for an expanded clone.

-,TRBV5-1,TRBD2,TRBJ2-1,TGCGCCAGCAGCTTGGCGCTAGCGGGAGCAGGCAATGAGCAGTTCTTC,CASSLALAGAGNEQFF
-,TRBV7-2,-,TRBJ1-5,TGTGCCAGCAGCTTAGTAGGGCCCAGGGGCAATCAGCCCCAGCATTTT,CASSLVGPRGNQPQHF
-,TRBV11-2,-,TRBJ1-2,TGTGCCAGCAGCTTAGAGGGGGACTCAAACTATGGCTACACCTTC,CASSLEGDSNYGYTF
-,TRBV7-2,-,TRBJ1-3,TGTGCCAGCAGCTTACAGTCAGGCTCTGGAAACACCATATATTTT,CASSLQSGSGNTIYF
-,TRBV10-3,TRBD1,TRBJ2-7,TGTGCCATCAGTGAGTTATCACGGACAGGGGAGCACGAGCAGTACTTC,CAISELSRTGEHEQYF
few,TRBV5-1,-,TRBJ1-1,TGCGCCAGCAGCTTGGACGGGTCCGGAGAGACCGAAGCTTTCTTT,CASSLDGSGETEAFF
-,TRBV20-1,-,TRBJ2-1,TGCAGTGCTCACGAGATTGAGCAGTTCTTC,CSAHEIEQFF
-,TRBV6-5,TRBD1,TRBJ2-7,TGTGCCAGCAGTTCCGGGACAGGGGTCTACGAGCAGTACTTC,CASSSGTGVYEQYF
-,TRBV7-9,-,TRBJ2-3,TGTGCCAGCAGTCGGCAGGTAGGGGGAAGCGATACGCAGTATTTT,CASSRQVGGSDTQYF
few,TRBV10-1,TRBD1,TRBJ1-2,TGCGCCAGCAGTGAGTCAGGGGGCGGCGGCTACACCTTC,CASSESGGGGYTF
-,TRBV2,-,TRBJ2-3,TGTGCCAGCAGTGAAAGGACTACCGTGGATACGCAGTATTTT,CASSERTTVDTQYF
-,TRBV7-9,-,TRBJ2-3,TGTGCCAGCAGCAAAGGGGGACTCAGCCATACGCAGTATTTT,CASSKGGLSHTQYF
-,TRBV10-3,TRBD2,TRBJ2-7,TGTGCCATCAGATCGGCTCTAGCGGTCTACGAGCAGTACTTC,CAIRSALAVYEQYF
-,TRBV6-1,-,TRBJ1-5,TGTGCCAGCAGTGAAGGCCAGGCGCAGCCCCAGCATTTT,CASSEGQAQPQHF
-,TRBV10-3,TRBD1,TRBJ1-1,TGTGCCATCAGGGACAGGGTCAGGGCAACTGAAGCTTTCTTT,CAIRDRVRATEAFF
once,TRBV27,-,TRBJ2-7,TGTGCCAGCAGGCCCGGGGACTCCCCTTACGAGCAGTACTTC,CASRPGDSPYEQYF
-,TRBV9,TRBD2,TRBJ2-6,TGTGCCAGCAGCTCGGGAGGGGCTGGGGCCAACGTCCTGACTTTC,CASSSGGAGANVLTF
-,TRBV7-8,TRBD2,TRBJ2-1,TGTGCCAGCAGCTCAACGGGCGGGGGGGCCTACAATGAGCAGTTCTTC,CASSSTGGGAYNEQFF
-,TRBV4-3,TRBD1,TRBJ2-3,TGCGCCAGCAGCCAAACTAGGGGACAGGGGATAGATACGCAGTATTTT,CASSQTRGQGIDTQYF
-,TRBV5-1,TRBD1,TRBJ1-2,TGCGCCAGCAGCTTTTCGACAGGGCACTATGGCTACACCTTC,CASSFSTGHYGYTF
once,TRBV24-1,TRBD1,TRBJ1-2,TGTGCCACCAGTGCACAGGGGTATGGCTACACCTTC,CATSAQGYGYTF
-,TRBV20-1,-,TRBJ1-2,TGCAGTGCTACGGGTGGATATGGCTACACCTTC,CSATGGYGYTF
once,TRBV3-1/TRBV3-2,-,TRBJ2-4,TGTGCCAGCAGCCAGCAGGGATTAGCCAAAAACATTCAGTACTTC,CASSQQGLAKNIQYF
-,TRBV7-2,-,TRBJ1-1,TGTGCCAGCAGCTTAGGGGGGCAGAACACTGAAGCTTTCTTT,CASSLGGQNTEAFF
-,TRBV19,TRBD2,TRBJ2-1,TGTGCCAGTAGTATCTGGACTAGCGGGGGATTACAGCAGTTCTTC,CASSIWTSGGLQQFF
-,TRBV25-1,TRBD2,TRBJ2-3,TGTGCCAGCAGTGACCCCACGGCTAGCGGGCTCACAGATACGCAGTATTTT,CASSDPTASGLTDTQYF
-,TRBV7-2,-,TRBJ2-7,TGTGCCAGCAGCTCTGACCCGGGGTATTACTACGAGCAGTACTTC,CASSSDPGYYYEQYF
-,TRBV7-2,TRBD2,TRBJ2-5,TGTGCCAGCAGCTTTAGCGGGGGGGCTGTAGAGACCCAGTACTTC,CASSFSGGAVETQYF
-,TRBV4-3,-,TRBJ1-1,TGCGCCAGCAGCCTCCAACCGACAGCGTTGAACACTGAAGCTTTCTTT,CASSLQPTALNTEAFF
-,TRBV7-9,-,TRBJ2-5,TGTGCCAGCAGCTTAGGGGCCCGGAGGGAAGAGACCCAGTACTTC,CASSLGARREETQYF
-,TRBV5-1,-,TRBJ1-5,TGCGCCAGCAGCTTACTGCCAGGGTCGCAACAGCCCCAGCATTTT,CASSLLPGSQQPQHF
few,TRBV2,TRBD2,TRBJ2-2,TGTGCCAGCAGTGAAATTAGCGGGGCCGGGGAGCTGTTTTTT,CASSEISGAGELFF
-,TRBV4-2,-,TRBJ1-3,TGTGCCAGCAGCCAAGCCCCCGGGTACTCTGGAAACACCATATATTTT,CASSQAPGYSGNTIYF
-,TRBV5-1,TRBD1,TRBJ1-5,TGCGCCAGCAGCTCCCAGGGGGGCCTTAATCAGCCCCAGCATTTT,CASSSQGGLNQPQHF
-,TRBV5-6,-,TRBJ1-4,TGTGCCAGCAGCTTGGAGAGGGAAGCAACTAATGAAAAACTGTTTTTT,CASSLEREATNEKLFF
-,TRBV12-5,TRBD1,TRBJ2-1,TGTGCTAGTGGTTTGGGCCAGGGGGATGGGGATGAGCAGTTCTTC,CASGLGQGDGDEQFF
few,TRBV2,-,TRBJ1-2,TGTGCCAGCCTCGTGCGGGGCAGGGCGAATGGCTACACCTTC,CASLVRGRANGYTF
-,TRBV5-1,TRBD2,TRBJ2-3,TGCGCCAGCAGCGCCCTAGCGGGAGACAGCACAGATACGCAGTATTTT,CASSALAGDSTDTQYF
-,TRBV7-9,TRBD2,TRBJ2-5,TGTGCCAGCAGCTTGAGCGGGGGGGACGGGGAGACCCAGTACTTC,CASSLSGGDGETQYF
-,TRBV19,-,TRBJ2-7,TGTGCCAGTAGTGCTCAGACTAGAGGGGAATACGAGCAGTACTTC,CASSAQTRGEYEQYF
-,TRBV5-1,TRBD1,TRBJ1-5,TGCGCCAGCAGCTCTGACAGGGCCCAACAGCCCCAGCATTTT,CASSSDRAQQPQHF
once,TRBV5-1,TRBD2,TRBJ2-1,TGCGCCAGCAGCTTTAGCGGGAGCTCCTACAATGAGCAGTTCTTC,CASSFSGSSYNEQFF
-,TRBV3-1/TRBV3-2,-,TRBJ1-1,TGTGCCAGCAGCACTTACAGGTCCAGGTGGTCTGAAGCTTTCTTT,CASSTYRSRWSEAFF
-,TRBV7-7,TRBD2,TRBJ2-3,TGTGCCAGCAGCTTAGCTAGCGGGGGGGCCGGAGATACGCAGTATTTT,CASSLASGGAGDTQYF
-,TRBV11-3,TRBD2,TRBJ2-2,TGTGCCAGCAGCCCCTTGGCTAGCGGGAGACCCGGGGAGCTGTTTTTT,CASSPLASGRPGELFF
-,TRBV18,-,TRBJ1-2,TGTGCCAGCTCACCAGGCAGGGGATGGTATGGCTACACCTTC,CASSPGRGWYGYTF
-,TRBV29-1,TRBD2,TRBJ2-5,TGCAGCGTTTCCGCTAGCGGGAGGGCCCTAGAGACCCAGTACTTC,CSVSASGRALETQYF
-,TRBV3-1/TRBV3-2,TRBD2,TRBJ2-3,TGTGCCAGCAGCCAAGATAGGGTAGCGGGAAGTACAGATACGCAGTATTTT,CASSQDRVAGSTDTQYF
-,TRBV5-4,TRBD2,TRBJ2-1,TGTGCCAGCAGCTTGGGCGGGGGGGCTTACAATGAGCAGTTCTTC,CASSLGGGAYNEQFF
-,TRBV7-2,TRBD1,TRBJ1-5,TGTGCCAGCAGCTTTGTGACAGGGCCAAATCAGCCCCAGCATTTT,CASSFVTGPNQPQHF
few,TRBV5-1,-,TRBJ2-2,TGCGCCAGCAGCCCCACTCTCACCGGGGAGCTGTTTTTT,CASSPTLTGELFF